This is a list of T cell receptor beta chains from one sample in a study of cytomegalovirus exposure and HLA in healthy donors. Assay: immunoSEQ multiplex PCR; the TCRdb copy retains only in-frame clones and omits some. The table lists approximately 130,000 clones, approximately 87% of them singletons. Sequencing input: PBMCs. These TCRs come from a man in his forties in good health and CMV-seronegative. Both conserved end residues are trimmed from each CDR3. Each record gives: clone size, D gene, V gene, CDR3 protein. A D gene is named only where the DNA matches it firmly. Clone size appears in some rows only: once, few, many, or a class for an expanded clone.

>-|TRBD1|TRBV11-2
ASSLEWTGMNTGELF
>-|TRBD1|TRBV25-1
ASSESDRWNTEAF
>-|-|TRBV5-1
ASSSEDSSYEQY
>few|TRBD1|TRBV7-3
ASSLGQGAAKNIQY
>-|-|TRBV7-2
ASSLQYRTVVVREQY
>-|-|TRBV6-6
ASSYSPNEQF
>-|TRBD1|TRBV7-3
ASRRGGENIQY
>-|TRBD1|TRBV9
ASSVEDRGFHEQY
>-|-|TRBV27
ASRLQGSGNTIY
>-|TRBD1|TRBV6-1
ASSAGTGGEKLF
>-|-|TRBV7-9
SSSLWRGGNTGELF
>-|TRBD1|TRBV27
ASSPDRGLQGYT
>-|-|TRBV29-1
SVELGRGAYNEQF
>-|TRBD1|TRBV29-1
SVDDREESEQY
>-|-|TRBV19
ASSTAGTNTGELF
>few|TRBD1|TRBV28
ASSNRDRKGEKLF
>-|-|TRBV9
ASSLEGTSRETQY
>-|-|TRBV13
ASSLAVVTEAF
>-|TRBD1|TRBV2
ASSDPGGRETQY
>once|-|TRBV18
ASSPQNSNQPQH
>-|TRBD1|TRBV6-5
ASSYSTGNYGYT
>few|-|TRBV28
ASKQGSYEQY
>-|TRBD2|TRBV9
ASSVGSLRTSGRGGTDTQY
>-|-|TRBV7-8
ASSLISQQVNTGELF
>-|-|TRBV27
ASRPTRQPISEQY
>-|TRBD2|TRBV2
ASSDGGRSYNEQF
>once|-|TRBV29-1
SVCVSSDTQY
>few|-|TRBV27
ASSQKNSYEQY
>-|TRBD1|TRBV5-1
ASSLSRDSPTDTQY
>few|-|TRBV9
ASSTGNLMTEAF
>once|-|TRBV29-1
SVEDEEDTQY
>-|-|TRBV5-4
ASSTDGTGWSGYT
>-|-|TRBV5-1
ASSLLAGPRLTEAF
>-|-|TRBV7-9
ASSSVETPGANVLT
>-|TRBD1|TRBV19
ASSPGFDRGRKTQY
>-|-|TRBV4-1
ASSQVEGSNQPQH
>-|-|TRBV21-1
ASTLQESTDTQY
>-|-|TRBV9
ASSVATGTTTGELF
>-|-|TRBV7-5
ARSLASPRDNQPQH
>-|TRBD2|TRBV4-3
ASSQDGTSGNEQY
>few|TRBD2|TRBV11-2
ASMGTSVSTDTQY
>-|-|TRBV5-6
ASSGAIGYGYT
>-|-|TRBV4-2
ASSQGRDRDDTQY
>-|-|TRBV30
AWTGVNTEAF
>-|TRBD1|TRBV30
AWSVRSGGFTSYGYT
>-|-|TRBV7-2
ASRRSGGQGDTQY